Below, 28 T cell receptor beta chains from the same sample are listed, as sequenced in a study of blood T cell repertoires in COVID-19. Assay: immunoSEQ multiplex PCR; the TCRdb copy retains only in-frame clones and omits some. The sample holds some 180,000 clones, nearly 90% seen once. Input material: peripheral blood. The receptors were sampled from a man over 45 with acute or convalescent COVID-19.

This chain joins TRBV10-3 and TRBJ2-7; weak D call: TRBD2 (5 bases). CDR1 is ENHRY and CDR2 is SYGVKD in the germline V gene. Trimming stripped 5 bases from V and 0 bases from J, with 14 bases between. There are 15 residues in the CDR3. CDR3 residues: CAISHLGESSYEQYF. CDR3 coding DNA: TGTGCCATCAGTCATCTCGGGGAAAGCTCCTACGAGCAGTACTTC.

The chain combines TRBV4-1 with TRBJ2-1; 9 bases line up with TRBD1. CDR3 length: 15 residues. V lost 3 bases, J lost 10 bases, and 10 bases stayed unmatched. Germline CDR1 is MGHRA and CDR2 is YSYEKL. The CDR3 loop is CASSQGPGTGREQFF. CDR3 in DNA: TGCGCCAGCAGCCAGGGTCCCGGGACAGGGCGGGAGCAGTTCTTC.

With respect to this clone: In the same sample, other DNA sequences code for this CDR3. This chain links TRBV5-1 with TRBJ2-5; 9 nucleotides align to TRBD1. Germline V gene sequence: CDR1 SGHRS, CDR2 YFSETQ. Trimming cost V 4 bases and J 2 bases; bases outside gene matches: 3. The CDR3 runs 14 residues. CDR3 in amino acids: CASSPGQGQETQYF. CDR3 sequence (DNA): TGCGCCAGCAGCCCGGGACAGGGTCAAGAGACCCAGTACTTC.

Concerning this clone: The germline gene is not matched at one end of the junction; a read error may be the cause. The rearrangement joins TRBV20-1 to TRBJ1-1; 7 bases fit TRBD1. CDR3 length equals 11 residues. Germline loops: CDR1 DFQATT, CDR2 SNEGSKA (reference sequence). In DNA form, the CDR3 reads TGCAGTGCTAGAGATCCGACAGGGAAGATCTTT. Amino acid sequence: CSARDPTGKIF.

This clone appeared once. This chain uses TRBV7-3 with TRBJ2-5; TRBD1 agrees at 9 bases. The CDR3 length is 16 residues. Trimming removed 5 bases from V and 5 bases from J; junction bases left unmatched: 12. Germline CDR1 and CDR2: SGHTA and FQGTGA. DNA of the CDR3: TGTGCCAGCAGCCTGGGACAGGGTTCGGGATGGGAGACCCAGTACTTC. Translating gives CASSLGQGSGWETQYF.

The chain joins TRBV19 to TRBJ1-3; D gene ambiguous. CDR3 length: 11 amino acids. Per the germline V gene, CDR1 is LNHDA and CDR2 is SQIVND (reference sequence). V was cut by 5 bases and J by 3 bases, with 2 bases left in between. In DNA form, the CDR3 reads TGTGCCAGTAGTCTTGGAAACACCATATATTTT. This sequence encodes CASSLGNTIYF.

The V gene is TRBV5-1, the J gene TRBJ2-5, with 7 bases lining up with TRBD2. There are 14 residues in the CDR3. The germline V gene encodes CDR1 SGHRS and CDR2 YFSETQ. V lost 0 bases to trimming and J lost 5 bases; unmatched junction nucleotides: 4. Here the CDR3 reads CASSLAGGYETQYF. In DNA, the CDR3 is TGCGCCAGCAGCTTGGCCGGGGGGTATGAGACCCAGTACTTC.

The rearrangement links TRBV9 to TRBJ1-4; the D is unclear. Per germline, CDR1 SGDLS and CDR2 YYNGEE. The germline V and J ends were trimmed by 3 bases and 7 bases, with 16 bases remaining between them. The CDR3 has 15 residues. CDR3 loop: CASSAGVAASEKLFF. The CDR3 DNA sequence: TGTGCCAGCAGCGCCGGGGTGGCAGCGAGTGAAAAACTGTTTTTT. Drawing the rest from reference TRBV9 and TRBJ1-4, the complete variable domain is DSGVTQTPKHLITATGQRVTLRCSPRSGDLSVYWYQQSLDQGLQFLIQYYNGEERAKGNILERFSAQQFPDLHSELNLSSLELGDSALYFCASSAGVAASEKLFFGSGTQLSVL.

This clone was found once. J is TRBJ2-3 and V is TRBV3-1 (or the pseudogene TRBV3-2); TRBD2 agrees at 8 bases. The CDR3 contains 17 residues. Trimming at V came to 4 bases and at J to 1 base, leaving 10 bases not matched to a gene. In germline, CDR1 is LGHDT, CDR2 YNNKEL (reference sequence). The CDR3 spells CASSLGSAGARTDTQYF. Here the CDR3 DNA reads TGTGCCAGCAGCCTGGGCTCAGCGGGGGCCCGCACAGATACGCAGTATTTT.

This clone was seen only a few times. The gene calls are TRBV7-8 and TRBJ2-2, with D perhaps matching TRBD1 (5 bases). The V end lost 5 bases, the J end lost 4 bases, and 20 bases lay between the germline ends. This CDR3 contains 17 residues. Germline CDR1 and CDR2: SGHVS and FQNEAQ. The CDR3 spells CASSPRLDGASTGELFF. DNA for the CDR3: TGTGCCAGCAGCCCTCGCCTCGATGGGGCTTCCACCGGGGAGCTGTTTTTT.

This chain uses TRBV5-1 with TRBJ2-2, with a weak D call TRBD1 (5 bases). The CDR3 loop spans 16 amino acids. Trimming left V 4 bases short and J 7 bases short, with 20 bases between. Germline V CDR1 and CDR2: SGHRS, YFSETQ. In DNA, the CDR3 is TGCGCCAGCAGCGAAGGGCCTCAGGGATTCGGCGGGGAGCTGTTTTTT. It translates to CASSEGPQGFGGELFF.

This clone was observed once. The chain employs TRBV7-3 and TRBJ2-6, with unresolved D. CDR3 length: 14 residues. V was pared by 6 bases and J by 0 bases, with 6 bases between. The germline CDR1 and CDR2 sequences are SGHTA and FQGTGA. The CDR3 sequence is CASRESSGANVLTF. The CDR3 bases are TGTGCCAGCAGAGAGAGCTCTGGGGCCAACGTCCTGACTTTC.

The CDR3 region has the DNA TGCGCCAGCAGCCAAGAATGGACTAGGGACTATGAGCAGTTCTTC. This codes for CASSQEWTRDYEQFF. The rearrangement joins TRBV4-1 to TRBJ2-1; 7 bases line up with TRBD2. J gave up 8 bases and V 0 bases, and 7 bases lay outside the gene matches. Looked up from germline, CDR1 is MGHRA and CDR2 is YSYEKL. This CDR3 region has 15 residues.

This clone is a singleton in its sample. The V call is TRBV15, the J call TRBJ1-4; D not resolved. The CDR3 covers 14 residues. CDR1 is LNHNV and CDR2 is YYDKDF in the germline V gene (reference sequence). Deletions cut 2 bases from V and 3 bases from J, with 7 bases between. CDR3 in amino acids: CATSRQDANEKLFF. In DNA form, the CDR3 reads TGTGCCACCAGCAGACAGGATGCTAATGAAAAACTGTTTTTT.

V gene TRBV7-2 combines with J gene TRBJ1-3; no clear D. The ends were cut back, 1 base at V and 1 base at J, with 5 bases in the middle. Per germline, CDR1 SGHTA and CDR2 FQGNSA. This CDR3 comprises 14 residues. CDR3 sequence reads: CASSLGRSGNTIYF. CDR3 DNA sequence: TGTGCCAGCAGCTTAGGCAGGTCTGGAAACACCATATATTTT.

DNA for the CDR3: TGTGCCAGCAGCGTAGGGGGACAGGACTATAATTCACCCCTCCACTTT. Amino acids: CASSVGGQDYNSPLHF. J is TRBJ1-6 and V is TRBV9; 8 positions match TRBD1. Germline V gene lookup returns CDR1 SGDLS and CDR2 YYNGEE. V shed 0 bases and J 3 bases; nucleotides not matched to a gene: 2. This CDR3 comprises 16 residues.

This chain connects TRBV7-2 to TRBJ2-2; weak D call: TRBD2 (6 bases). Trimming removed 4 bases at V and 7 bases at J, with 16 bases between. The CDR3 extends over 15 amino acids. Germline V gene lookup returns CDR1 SGHTA and CDR2 FQGNSA. The CDR3 nucleotides are TGTGCCAGCAGCTATCCCGGGAGTCAGAGCGGGGAGCTGTTTTTT. It codes for CASSYPGSQSGELFF.

This clone showed up just once. The chain is built from TRBV5-4 and TRBJ2-1; 11 nucleotides match TRBD2. V dropped 3 bases and J dropped 5; count of bases not matched to a gene: 10. The CDR3 runs 17 residues. The germline V gene has CDR1 SGHNT and CDR2 YYREEE (reference sequence). The CDR3 region is CASSSGTSGRGDNEQFF. The DNA for the CDR3 is TGTGCCAGCAGCTCTGGGACTAGCGGACGAGGGGACAATGAGCAGTTCTTC.

This clone was picked up one time. The J gene is TRBJ2-3, the V gene TRBV4-1, with 8 bases aligning to TRBD2. Losses at the gene ends were 3 bases for V and 6 bases for J; bases not matched to a gene: 2. CDR3 size: 13 residues. Germline CDR1 reads MGHRA; CDR2 reads YSYEKL. The CDR3 DNA reads as TGCGCCAGCAGCCACCCGGGGGGGGATACGCAGTATTTT. Its protein is CASSHPGGDTQYF.

The chain joins TRBV24-1 to TRBJ1-6; D unresolved. The CDR3 is made up of 13 amino acids. Trimming stripped 0 bases from V and 9 bases from J, with 5 bases between. Germline V gives CDR1 KGHDR, CDR2 SFDVKD. CDR3 in DNA: TGTGCCACCAGTGATTTGGAGGTTTCACCCCTCCACTTT. It translates to CATSDLEVSPLHF.

The rearrangement joins TRBV2 to TRBJ1-4; possible D gene TRBD1, 5 bases. Trimming took off 4 bases at V and 5 bases at J, with 14 bases between the two ends. The germline V gene encodes CDR1 SNHLY and CDR2 FYNNEI. This CDR3 region has 15 residues. CDR3 sequence: CASSGSGLRNEKLFF. The CDR3 DNA is TGTGCCAGCAGTGGTTCGGGACTACGCAATGAAAAACTGTTTTTT.

J is TRBJ2-5 and V is TRBV3-1 (or the pseudogene TRBV3-2), with TRBD2 matching 8 bases. V shed 0 bases, J shed 1 base, and the junction held 7 bases outside the gene matches. Germline V lookup: CDR1 LGHDT, CDR2 YNNKEL (reference sequence). The CDR3 has 17 amino acids. Written as DNA, the CDR3 is TGTGCCAGCAGCCAAGATCGAGGTAGCGGGACCCAAGAGACCCAGTACTTC. Encoded protein: CASSQDRGSGTQETQYF.

The genes are TRBV7-3 and TRBJ2-3, with 9 bases aligning to TRBD2. The CDR3 sequence is 15 residues long. Germline V gene sequence: CDR1 SGHTA, CDR2 FQGTGA. J was trimmed by 0 bases and V by 5 bases; bases with no gene match: 3. The CDR3: CASSHAGGSTDTQYF. In nucleotides, the CDR3 is TGTGCCAGCAGCCATGCGGGGGGGAGCACAGATACGCAGTATTTT.

This clone was counted between two and nine times. V usage is TRBV6-5 and J usage is TRBJ1-6, with 9 nucleotides matching TRBD1. Trimming took 6 bases from V and 7 from J; bases not matched to a gene: 7. The CDR3 length is 15 residues. Germline lookup yields CDR1 MNHEY and CDR2 SVGAGI. The CDR3 protein is CASRIRDRVNSPLHF. CDR3 nucleotide sequence: TGTGCCAGCAGAATCCGGGACAGGGTCAATTCACCCCTCCACTTT.

This chain connects TRBV9 to TRBJ2-2, with 10 nucleotides matching TRBD2. This CDR3 comprises 16 residues. The V gene's germline CDR1 is SGDLS and CDR2 YYNGEE. V lost 3 bases and J lost 7; bases outside the gene matches: 9. The CDR3 region is CASSATSSGSSGELFF. In DNA form, the CDR3 reads TGTGCCAGCAGCGCCACTTCTAGCGGGAGCAGCGGGGAGCTGTTTTTT.

The chain's CDR3 is CASSFSKQHRPPQHF. In nucleotides, the CDR3 is TGTGCCAGCAGCTTTTCCAAACAGCATCGCCCGCCCCAGCATTTT. The chain employs TRBV7-3 and TRBJ1-5; D unclear. Trimming removed 3 bases from V and 9 bases from J, with 18 bases in between. Per germline, CDR1 SGHTA and CDR2 FQGTGA. CDR3 length: 15 amino acids.

The V gene is TRBV30, the J gene TRBJ2-7; 11 bases match TRBD1. The germline CDR1 and CDR2 sequences are GTSNPN and SVGIG (reference sequence). J gave up 7 bases and V 2 bases, and 7 bases lay outside the gene matches. This CDR3 is 14 amino acids long. The CDR3 here is CAWSNGQGANEQYV. The CDR3 bases are TGTGCCTGGAGTAATGGACAGGGGGCGAATGAGCAGTACGTC.

The chain combines TRBV7-8 with TRBJ2-4, with a weak D call TRBD1 (6 bases). The CDR3 extends over 12 amino acids. The V end was cut by 2 bases, the J end by 10 bases, with 9 bases between. The germline V gene encodes CDR1 SGHVS and CDR2 FQNEAQ. CDR3 in amino acids: CASSLSQGIQYF. CDR3 DNA: TGTGCCAGCAGCTTATCCCAGGGGATTCAGTACTTC.